This T cell receptor beta chain was documented in a study of CD8+CD57+ T cells in acquired aplastic anemia. Study-level findings and limits: No significant difference in CD8+ Simpson's diversity was found between patients and controls. The study identified around 28 CD8+ CDR3 sequences shared by patients and controls.

Profiling that covered TCR beta VDJ and CDR3 relied on genomic DNA as its template. TCRdb reanalysed the reads using MiXCR and keeps one entry per CDR3 protein. Of under 200,000 distinct CDR3 sequences detected, 71% appear once; the ten largest clones hold approximately 50%. Flow cytometry had shown expanded CD8+CD57+ cells in the patients chosen for sequencing. The enrolled patients all had severe acquired aplastic anemia. Blood samples were obtained from patients who had received no prior therapy. As for this clonotype: The antigen is unknown.

CDR1 and CDR2 (germline): ENHRY, SYGVKD. The V segment lost 1 base and the J segment 0 bases; nucleotides outside the gene matches: 1. The CDR3 contains 16 residues. The sequence was collected from a human donor with aplastic anemia. The gene calls are TRBV10-3 and TRBJ2-7; 12 bases agree with TRBD1. The sequenced material came from sorted CD4+, CD8+, or CD8+CD57+ T cells (not recorded which) from PBMCs. The CDR3: CAISELGQGASYEQYF. The CDR3 coding sequence is TGTGCCATCAGTGAGTTGGGACAGGGGGCCTCCTACGAGCAGTACTTC.